This TCR beta chain is drawn from a study of spatial heterogeneity in lung cancer. Regarding the study as a whole: Ubiquitous expanded tumor TCRs were observed in blood more at resection than follow-up.

As for this clonotype: Its antigen is currently unknown.

TCRdb re-derived calls from the 5' RACE reads in MiXCR, one entry per CDR3 protein. The sample holds 89,000 or so distinct CDR3 sequences, around 21% seen once. Noted time point: sample taken at primary tumor resection. Extraction of whole RNA from tumor, nontumor lung or frozen PBMC preceded unsorted sequencing. This material consisted of PBMCs, taken at surgery. The receptor was isolated from a male donor with early-stage non-small cell lung cancer.

The CDR3, as DNA: TGTGCCAGCAGTCCAGGGGGTGGAGAGACCCAGTACTTC. It codes for CASSPGGGETQYF. V gene TRBV12-3 or TRBV12-4 combines with J gene TRBJ2-5, with 7 bases lining up with TRBD1. V lost 5 bases to trimming and J lost 4 bases; unmatched junction nucleotides: 4. The CDR3 spans 13 residues.